The rows below give T cell receptor beta chains drawn from one sample of a study of PD-1 blockade in classical Hodgkin lymphoma. TCRdb keeps only in-frame clones here, not all; method: immunoSEQ multiplex PCR. This sample yields about 100,000 clones, of which around 89% are seen a single time; under 8% belongs to the top ten. Sequenced material: peripheral blood mononuclear cells (PBMCs), taken before the second cycle of nivolumab. The receptors originated from a human donor with classical Hodgkin lymphoma. Both conserved end residues are part of each CDR3. D genes are given only for firm matches. A clone size is listed for some rows: how often the clone was seen (once, few, many), or a class if it is expanded.

d_gene: TRBD2; abundance: .; v_gene: TRBV5-1; j_gene: TRBJ2-1; CDR3nt: TGCGCCAGCAGCTTGAAACAAAGACTAGCGGGGGACAATGAGCAGTTCTTC; CDR3aa: CASSLKQRLAGDNEQFF
d_gene: TRBD2; abundance: .; v_gene: TRBV5-3; j_gene: TRBJ2-3; CDR3nt: TGTGCCAGAAGCTTAGGACTAGCGGGGGATCCCACAGATACGCAGTATTTT; CDR3aa: CARSLGLAGDPTDTQYF
d_gene: TRBD1; abundance: .; v_gene: TRBV7-2; j_gene: TRBJ2-7; CDR3nt: TGTGCCAGCAGGGATTCACGGACAGGGAGTCTTAGCTCCTACGAGCAGTACTTC; CDR3aa: CASRDSRTGSLSSYEQYF
d_gene: .; abundance: .; v_gene: TRBV4-3; j_gene: TRBJ2-7; CDR3nt: TGCGCCAGCAGCCAAATGGTTACTTCCTACGAGCAGTACTTC; CDR3aa: CASSQMVTSYEQYF
d_gene: .; abundance: .; v_gene: TRBV9; j_gene: TRBJ2-6; CDR3nt: TGTGCCAGCAGCGTAGCAGGGGCCTCTGGGGCCAACGTCCTGACTTTC; CDR3aa: CASSVAGASGANVLTF
d_gene: TRBD2; abundance: .; v_gene: TRBV7-2; j_gene: TRBJ2-5; CDR3nt: TGTGCCAGCAGCCCGGAAGTAAGACTAGCGGGGGACCAAGAGACCCAGTACTTC; CDR3aa: CASSPEVRLAGDQETQYF
d_gene: .; abundance: .; v_gene: TRBV7-3; j_gene: TRBJ2-2; CDR3nt: TGTGCCAGCAGCTTAACCCCGAACACCGGGGAGCTGTTTTTT; CDR3aa: CASSLTPNTGELFF
d_gene: .; abundance: once; v_gene: TRBV6-1; j_gene: TRBJ2-6; CDR3nt: TGTGCCAGCAGTGGACAGAAGTGGGAACAAAGTCGGGCCAACGTCCTGACTTTC; CDR3aa: CASSGQKWEQSRANVLTF
d_gene: .; abundance: .; v_gene: TRBV11-3; j_gene: TRBJ2-2; CDR3nt: TGTGCCAGCAGCCCGACGCCGGGGAACACCGGGGAGCTGTTTTTT; CDR3aa: CASSPTPGNTGELFF
d_gene: .; abundance: .; v_gene: TRBV5-4; j_gene: TRBJ2-1; CDR3nt: TGTGCCAGCAGCTTGGAAGGAGCGGACAATGAGCAGTTCTTC; CDR3aa: CASSLEGADNEQFF
d_gene: .; abundance: once; v_gene: TRBV4-1; j_gene: TRBJ2-5; CDR3nt: TGCGCCAGCAGCCAAGCGTTCCGGACAGATAAAGAGACCCAGTACTTC; CDR3aa: CASSQAFRTDKETQYF